This TCR beta chain was retrieved from a study of blood T cell repertoires in COVID-19. Study in general: COVID-19 samples from acute and convalescent phases originated in the United States, Italy and Spain. T cells, B-cell-depleted T cells, or PBMCs provided the cDNA or gDNA that served as material.

How the authors handled the data: For nucleated cells, counts were estimated from reference gene primer amplification. Clones were sequenced by immunoSEQ multiplex PCR, and TCRdb holds only the in-frame ones, with some missing. The DNA was the basis for D and trimming; V, J and clone size are from that table. The table records 150,000 to 200,000 clones, around 81% of them present only once. Between the trimmed V and J ends, which lost 2 bases and 3 bases, there was a span of 13 bases. The CDR3 totals 15 residues. From germline, CDR1 is MNHEY and CDR2 SVGAGI. The source material was peripheral blood. The sequence was collected from a man aged 60-69 years with active or convalescent COVID-19. V and J are TRBV6-5 and TRBJ1-1; D might be TRBD1 (6 bases). The CDR3: CASSYRGAADTEAFF. CDR3 coding DNA: TGTGCCAGCAGTTACCGGGGGGCCGCGGACACTGAAGCTTTCTTT.